The clone carrying this T cell receptor beta chain was seen at least ten times. This specimen belongs to a study of molecular identifiers for immune sequencing clone quantification. The CDR3 sequence is 16 residues long. Germline trimming cut 6 bases from V and 1 base from J; bases unmatched to any gene: 4. TCRdb re-called the PCR reads with MiXCR, one entry per CDR3 protein. This sample carries around 470,000 distinct CDR3 sequences, roughly 24% of them seen once, and the ten largest clones take approximately 0.8%. V usage is TRBV12-3 or TRBV12-4 and J usage is TRBJ2-2, with TRBD2 matching 11 bases. The receptor was derived from a human donor in good health. Some libraries in this study had Jurkat cell RNA spiked in. The specimen sequenced was naive CD8+ T cells from blood, with Jurkat cell RNA spiked in. Subset meaning: FACS-sorted CD8+CD4-CCR7+CD45RA+ naive T cells. The CDR3 here is CASRGGLAGNTGELFF. The CDR3 region has the DNA TGTGCCAGCAGGGGAGGACTAGCGGGGAACACCGGGGAGCTGTTTTTT.